Listed here are 24 T cell receptor beta chains from one sample, sequenced in a study of T cell changes during pregnancy in multiple sclerosis (dated by TCRdb to the late 2010s). The library was generated by the immunoSEQ multiplex PCR assay. Here the immuneACCESS table is served through TCRdb, limited to in-frame sequences with V and J called. Missing clones are a known gap in these copies; in checked studies unresolved V genes cover under half, and the rest lacks a known reason. The sample includes tens of thousands of clones, with roughly 86% observed a single time. The ten top clones hold about 9.5% of the sample. Here the sequenced sample was CD8+ T cells from peripheral blood mononuclear cells, taken in the first trimester of pregnancy. The receptors derive from a female donor with multiple sclerosis, enrolled in a pregnancy study.

The rearrangement links TRBV25-1 to TRBJ2-3; 7 positions agree with TRBD2. Trimming removed 4 bases from V and 5 bases from J; junction bases left unmatched: 9. The CDR3 covers 15 residues. Per the germline V gene, CDR1 is MGHDK and CDR2 is SYGVNS. CDR3 residues: CASSGVAGGKDTQYF. The CDR3 nucleotides are TGTGCCAGCAGTGGAGTAGCGGGCGGGAAAGATACGCAGTATTTT.

The chain recombines TRBV28 with TRBJ2-7, with 9 bases identical to TRBD2. Trimming removed 1 base from V and 3 bases from J; junction bases left unmatched: 4. Germline assignment: CDR1 MDHEN and CDR2 SYDVKM. The CDR3 consists of 15 residues. CDR3 nucleotide sequence: TGTGCCAGCAGTTTATTGCTAGCGGGGAGCTACGAGCAGTACTTC. The encoded protein is CASSLLLAGSYEQYF. The whole variable domain, filled in from reference TRBV28 and TRBJ2-7, reads DVKVTQSSRYLVKRTGEKVFLECVQDMDHENMFWYRQDPGLGLRLIYFSYDVKMKEKGDIPEGYSVSREKKERFSLILESASTNQTSMYLCASSLLLAGSYEQYFGPGTRLTVT.

J is TRBJ2-7 and V is TRBV19, with TRBD2 as a possible D gene (6 bases). CDR1 and CDR2 (germline): LNHDA, SQIVND (reference sequence). This CDR3 is 11 amino acids long. The V end was cut by 8 bases, the J end by 6 bases, with 11 bases between. This CDR3 reads CASGAGSEQYF. The DNA of the CDR3 is TGTGCCAGTGGTGCGGGATCCGAGCAGTACTTC.

In its sample, this clone was seen once. The chain joins TRBV5-5 to TRBJ2-1; possibly TRBD2 for D (6 bases). This CDR3 is 11 amino acids long. The V gene's germline CDR1 is SGHKS and CDR2 YYEKEE (reference sequence). Trimming left V 6 bases short and J 10 bases short, with 11 bases between. The CDR3 nucleotides are TGTGCCAGCACCGAGGGGAGGGAGCAGTTCTTC. Translation: CASTEGREQFF.

This chain uses TRBV2 with TRBJ2-2; perhaps TRBD2 as D (5 bases). CDR1 and CDR2 (germline): SNHLY, FYNNEI. V lost 6 bases and J 3 bases, leaving 17 bases between the germline ends. The CDR3 is 16 amino acids. DNA for the CDR3: TGTGCCAGCAGGGGCCTCGGGCTAGCAGACACCGGGGAGCTGTTTTTT. Translated: CASRGLGLADTGELFF.

The V gene is TRBV7-9, the J gene TRBJ2-7; 8 bases are shared with TRBD1. Germline V CDR1 and CDR2: SEHNR, FQNEAQ (reference sequence). Trimming removed 3 bases from V and 2 bases from J; junction bases left unmatched: 9. The CDR3 extends over 16 amino acids. In DNA, the CDR3 is TGTGCCAGCAGCTTTTCTTCAGGGGGCCTCACCTACGAGCAGTACTTC. Protein sequence: CASSFSSGGLTYEQYF. Full variable domain (missing parts from reference TRBV7-9 and TRBJ2-7): DTGVSQNPRHKITKRGQNVTFRCDPISEHNRLYWYRQTLGQGPEFLTYFQNEAQLEKSRLLSDRFSAERPKGSFSTLEIQRTEQGDSAMYLCASSFSSGGLTYEQYFGPGTRLTVT.

The chain combines TRBV7-8 with TRBJ1-1, with D possibly being TRBD1 (6 bases). V lost 1 base to trimming and J lost 1 base, with 13 bases between them. Germline CDR1 reads SGHVS; CDR2 reads FQNEAQ. CDR3 length: 16 amino acids. CDR3 coding DNA: TGTGCCAGCAGCTTAGTCGACCCAGGGGCGAACACTGAAGCTTTCTTT. It translates to CASSLVDPGANTEAFF.

This sequence joins TRBV18 and TRBJ2-1; tentative D call: TRBD1 (5 bases). The CDR3 is 15 residues long. The V end was cut by 6 bases, the J end by 0 bases, with 12 bases between. Germline V lookup: CDR1 KGHSH, CDR2 LQKENI. CDR3 protein: CASSPGQSSYNEQFF. In DNA, the CDR3 is TGTGCCAGCTCTCCAGGACAAAGCTCCTACAATGAGCAGTTCTTC. Full variable domain (remainder filled in from reference TRBV18 and TRBJ2-1): NAGVMQNPRHLVRRRGQEARLRCSPMKGHSHVYWYRQLPEEGLKFMVYLQKENIIDESGMPKERFSAEFPKEGPSILRIQQVVRGDSAAYFCASSPGQSSYNEQFFGPGTRLTVL.

The V gene is TRBV6-1, the J gene TRBJ2-3, with TRBD1 matching 10 bases. This CDR3 has 14 amino acids. The ends lost 3 bases at V and 6 bases at J; junction bases unmatched: 3. Germline V CDR1 and CDR2: MNHNS, SASEGT. The CDR3 nucleotides are TGTGCCAGCAGTGAGGGACAGGGGTATGATACGCAGTATTTT. This sequence encodes CASSEGQGYDTQYF.

A single count supports this clone. The J gene is TRBJ2-5, the V gene TRBV27, with D possibly being TRBD1 (5 bases). The CDR3 runs 13 residues. Germline V lookup: CDR1 MNHEY, CDR2 SMNVEV (reference sequence). Trimming stripped 3 bases from V and 5 bases from J, with 10 bases between. This chain's CDR3 is CASSFRGGETQYF. The CDR3 region has the DNA TGTGCCAGCAGTTTTAGGGGTGGGGAGACCCAGTACTTC.

The chain joins TRBV29-1 to TRBJ1-1; D may be TRBD1 (5 bases). In germline, CDR1 is SQVTM, CDR2 ANQGSEA. This CDR3 contains 12 residues. V dropped 7 bases and J dropped 5 bases, with 14 bases sitting between them. The CDR3 loop is CSAHTGGTEAFF. CDR3 bases: TGCAGCGCCCATACAGGCGGAACTGAAGCTTTCTTT. Using reference TRBV29-1 and TRBJ1-1 for the parts outside the CDR3, the full variable domain is SAVISQKPSRDICQRGTSLTIQCQVDSQVTMMFWYRQQPGQSLTLIATANQGSEATYESGFVIDKFPISRPNLTFSTLTVSNMSPEDSSIYLCSAHTGGTEAFFGQGTRLTVV.

This rearrangement joins TRBV29-1 to TRBJ1-2, with unresolved D. Trimming left V 3 bases short and J 4 bases short, with 12 bases between. From germline, CDR1 is SQVTM and CDR2 ANQGSEA. CDR3 size: 13 residues. CDR3 DNA sequence: TGCAGCGTTGATTCAACGGCTAGCTATGGCTACACCTTC. Translation gives CSVDSTASYGYTF.

V is TRBV25-1 and J is TRBJ1-1; perhaps TRBD1 as D (5 bases). Germline loops: CDR1 MGHDK, CDR2 SYGVNS. V lost 5 bases to trimming and J lost 7 bases, with 8 bases between them. The CDR3 contains 11 residues. The CDR3 here is CASSIRGEAFF. The CDR3 DNA reads as TGTGCCAGCAGTATTAGGGGTGAAGCTTTCTTT.

V is TRBV7-8 and J is TRBJ2-1; the match to TRBD2 covers 9 bases. The CDR3 sequence is 16 residues long. CDR1 and CDR2 from the germline V gene are SGHVS and FQNEAQ. V lost 5 bases to trimming and J lost 4 bases; unmatched junction nucleotides: 9. This CDR3 reads CASSLRASGVYNEQFF. The DNA of the CDR3 is TGTGCCAGCAGCCTTCGGGCTAGCGGGGTGTACAATGAGCAGTTCTTC.

This chain links TRBV2 with TRBJ1-2; D may be TRBD1 (5 bases). Germline lookup yields CDR1 SNHLY and CDR2 FYNNEI. This CDR3 is 15 amino acids long. Trimming removed 0 bases at V and 4 bases at J, with 12 bases between. The CDR3 DNA reads TGTGCCAGCAGTGAAGCGTCAGGGATCAGCTATGGCTACACCTTC. Translated, it gives CASSEASGISYGYTF. Complete variable domain (other parts from reference TRBV2 and TRBJ1-2): EPEVTQTPSHQVTQMGQEVILRCVPISNHLYFYWYRQILGQKVEFLVSFYNNEISEKSEIFDDQFSVERPDGSNFTLKIRSTKLEDSAMYFCASSEASGISYGYTFGSGTRLTVV.

This clone was seen only once. The junction departs from germline at one end; a sequencing error may be responsible. The sample carries other DNA sequences with the same CDR3. The chain carries TRBV9 and TRBJ2-2, with TRBD2 as a possible D gene (5 bases). The germline V gene encodes CDR1 SGDLS and CDR2 YYNGEE. CDR3 length equals 13 residues. CDR3 nucleotide sequence: TGTGCCAGTAGCGTGGCCTACACCGGGGAGCTGTTTTTT. Encoded protein: CASSVAYTGELFF. Full variable domain (missing parts from reference TRBV9 and TRBJ2-2): DSGVTQTPKHLITATGQRVTLRCSPRSGDLSVYWYQQSLDQGLQFLIQYYNGEERAKGNILERFSAQQFPDLHSELNLSSLELGDSALYFCASSVAYTGELFFGEGSRLTVL.

This chain connects TRBV28 to TRBJ2-7, with D perhaps matching TRBD2 (7 bases). The V end was cut by 2 bases, the J end by 5 bases, with 13 bases between. The germline V gene has CDR1 MDHEN and CDR2 SYDVKM. CDR3 length: 14 amino acids. Written as DNA, the CDR3 is TGTGCCAGCAGTTTAGCGGGGGCGCTCGACGAGCAGTACTTC. Protein: CASSLAGALDEQYF.

The chain joins TRBV6-1 to TRBJ1-6; D gene ambiguous. The CDR3 consists of 13 residues. Trimming stripped 7 bases from V and 8 bases from J, with 12 bases between. Germline values: CDR1 MNHNS, CDR2 SASEGT. This chain's CDR3 is CASNRQEHSPLHF. The CDR3, as DNA: TGTGCCAGCAATCGACAAGAGCATTCACCCCTCCACTTT.

The V and J genes are TRBV30 and TRBJ2-7; tentatively, D is TRBD2 (6 bases). In germline, CDR1 is GTSNPN, CDR2 SVGIG (reference sequence). This CDR3 is 14 amino acids long. Trimming pared 2 bases from V and 5 bases from J, leaving 16 bases between. The CDR3 spells CAWSLSGRAHEQYF. CDR3 in DNA: TGTGCCTGGAGTCTTAGCGGTAGGGCCCACGAGCAGTACTTC.

The rearrangement uses TRBV19 and TRBJ1-2; D might be TRBD1 (6 bases). Deletions cut 6 bases from V and 6 bases from J, with 20 bases between. This CDR3 is 15 amino acids long. From germline, CDR1 is LNHDA and CDR2 SQIVND (reference sequence). The CDR3 nucleotides read TGTGCCAGTAGATCTACAGGGATGCCCCAGGATGGCTACACCTTC. Amino acids: CASRSTGMPQDGYTF.

This clone was observed a handful of times. The genes are TRBV5-4 and TRBJ1-1, with TRBD1 matching 8 bases. Per germline, CDR1 SGHNT and CDR2 YYREEE (reference sequence). This CDR3 region has 13 residues. Trimming took 3 bases from V and 4 from J; bases not matched to a gene: 2. CDR3 nucleotide sequence: TGTGCCAGCAGCTGGGACAGGAGCACTGAAGCTTTCTTT. Translated, it gives CASSWDRSTEAFF.

The rearrangement uses TRBV27 and TRBJ2-1; 7 positions match TRBD2. The CDR3 runs to 15 residues. The ends lost 5 bases at V and 1 base at J; junction bases unmatched: 5. Germline-derived CDR1 and CDR2 are MNHEY and SMNVEV (reference sequence). CDR3: CASSISGASYNEQFF. CDR3 nucleotide sequence: TGTGCCAGCAGTATCAGCGGGGCTTCCTACAATGAGCAGTTCTTC.

This chain connects TRBV2 to TRBJ2-3, with TRBD2 identical over 11 bases. This CDR3 spans 16 amino acids. With V trimmed by 5 bases and J by 5 bases, 9 bases remained unmatched. Germline V gene sequence: CDR1 SNHLY, CDR2 FYNNEI. The CDR3 coding sequence is TGTGCCAGCAGTCCTGAGACTAGCGGGATCGTAGATACGCAGTATTTT. It is translated as CASSPETSGIVDTQYF.

The sample holds many counts of this clone. V and J are TRBV2 and TRBJ2-7; D possibly corresponds to TRBD1 (6 bases). The CDR3 loop spans 11 amino acids. Trimming pared 6 bases from V and 4 bases from J, leaving 7 bases between. Germline V CDR1 and CDR2: SNHLY, FYNNEI. Here the CDR3 DNA reads TGTGCCAGCAGAGACAGGTACGAGCAGTACTTC. The encoded protein is CASRDRYEQYF.